Below, 13 T cell receptor beta chains from the same sample are listed, as sequenced in a study of blood T cell repertoires in COVID-19. Repertoires were generated with immunoSEQ multiplex PCR, while TCRdb's copy carries only in-frame clones and drops some. The table shows 95,000 to 150,000 clones, with about 86% occurring only once. Sequencing used peripheral blood. Source of these receptors: a woman in her fifties or sixties with active or convalescent COVID-19.

This chain joins TRBV7-3 and TRBJ2-3, with D possibly being TRBD2 (5 bases). The V gene lost 4 bases and the J gene lost 3 bases, with 17 bases spanning the gap. The CDR3 covers 16 residues. Germline V gene sequence: CDR1 SGHTA, CDR2 FQGTGA. The CDR3 reads CASSSSNGGSTDTQYF. The CDR3 bases are TGTGCCAGCAGCTCGTCGAACGGTGGGAGTACAGATACGCAGTATTTT.

The rearrangement joins TRBV11-2 to TRBJ1-1; D is uncertain. In germline, CDR1 is SGHAT, CDR2 FQNNGV. CDR3 length: 14 residues. V was shortened by 1 base and J by 4 bases, with 10 bases between the two germline ends. The CDR3 region is CASSLGASTTEAFF. The CDR3 DNA reads as TGTGCCAGCAGCTTAGGGGCCAGTACCACTGAAGCTTTCTTT. The full variable domain, in which reference TRBV11-2 and TRBJ1-1 provide the parts outside the CDR3, is EAGVAQSPRYKIIEKRQSVAFWCNPISGHATLYWYQQILGQGPKLLIQFQNNGVVDDSQLPKDRFSAERLKGVDSTLKIQPAKLEDSAVYLCASSLGASTTEAFFGQGTRLTVV.

The V call is TRBV11-2, the J call TRBJ2-7; 8 bases are shared with TRBD1. Germline V gene lookup returns CDR1 SGHAT and CDR2 FQNNGV. Germline trimming cut 3 bases from V and 1 base from J; bases unmatched to any gene: 2. The CDR3 is 14 residues long. The CDR3 DNA sequence: TGTGCCAGCAGCTTCGACAGGGGATCCTACGAGCAGTACTTC. Amino acids: CASSFDRGSYEQYF.

This chain connects TRBV11-1 to TRBJ1-4; tentative D call: TRBD1 (5 bases). V lost 1 base, J lost 5 bases, and 11 bases lay in between. The CDR3 is 15 amino acids. The germline V gene has CDR1 SGHAT and CDR2 FQDESV (reference sequence). In nucleotides, the CDR3 is TGTGCCAGCAGCTTAGAAAGGGCAGGGAATGAAAAACTGTTTTTT. Encoded protein: CASSLERAGNEKLFF.

This clone was observed a few times. The V and J genes are TRBV18 and TRBJ1-5; no reliable D call. V was trimmed by 3 bases and J by 5 bases, leaving 14 bases between them. Germline values: CDR1 KGHSH, CDR2 LQKENI. This CDR3 has 15 residues. The CDR3 is CASSPGRAGDQPQHF. In DNA, the CDR3 is TGTGCCAGCTCACCGGGGAGGGCCGGAGATCAGCCCCAGCATTTT.

The chain carries TRBV27 and TRBJ2-3; D possibly corresponds to TRBD2 (6 bases). This CDR3 has 14 residues. Trimming took 6 bases from V and 2 from J, leaving 12 bases between them. CDR1 MNHEY and CDR2 SMNVEV come from the germline V gene (reference sequence). CDR3 nucleotides: TGTGCCAGCAGCCCGGGACTTCACACAGATACGCAGTATTTT. Translating gives CASSPGLHTDTQYF.

The chain links TRBV6-5 to TRBJ2-7; 11 bases align to TRBD1. The V gene's germline CDR1 is MNHEY and CDR2 SVGAGI. CDR3 length: 15 amino acids. The V segment lost 0 bases and the J segment 6 bases; nucleotides outside the gene matches: 4. The CDR3 sequence: CASSYSSGQGAEQYF. CDR3 nucleotide sequence: TGTGCCAGCAGTTACTCAAGCGGACAGGGGGCCGAGCAGTACTTC.

V is TRBV3-1 (or the pseudogene TRBV3-2) and J is TRBJ2-3, with 8 bases fitting TRBD2. The CDR3 is 15 residues long. Germline V gene lookup returns CDR1 LGHDT and CDR2 YNNKEL (reference sequence). V shed 4 bases, J shed 4 bases, and the junction held 7 bases outside the gene matches. The CDR3: CASSPDPSGSDTQYF. CDR3 DNA: TGTGCCAGCAGCCCTGATCCTAGCGGGTCAGATACGCAGTATTTT.

The chain combines TRBV13 with TRBJ2-2, with D possibly TRBD2 on 6 matching bases. This CDR3 comprises 16 residues. From germline, CDR1 is PRHDT and CDR2 FYEKMQ (reference sequence). With 0 bases removed from V and 3 bases from J, the gap between germline ends came to 11 bases. The CDR3: CASSLGLAGYTGELFF. The CDR3 DNA is TGTGCCAGCAGCTTAGGACTAGCAGGGTACACCGGGGAGCTGTTTTTT.

As DNA, the CDR3 is TGTGCCAGCTCACCACTAGCGAGAACAGATACGCAGTATTTT. Protein product: CASSPLARTDTQYF. The chain has TRBV18 and TRBJ2-3; TRBD2 might be the D (5 bases). Deletions cut 1 base from V and 3 bases from J, with 8 bases between. The CDR3 length is 14 residues. Germline assignment: CDR1 KGHSH and CDR2 LQKENI.

The genes are TRBV6-2 or TRBV6-3 and TRBJ2-7, with 7 bases matching TRBD1. After removal of 6 bases from V and 2 bases from J, the junction contained 4 bases not matched to a gene. Germline-derived CDR1 and CDR2 are MNHEY and SVGEGT. The length of the CDR3 is 13 residues. The CDR3 is CASSRDRPYEQYF. As DNA, the CDR3 is TGTGCCAGCAGCCGGGACAGACCCTACGAGCAGTACTTC.

This chain's CDR3 is CASSLVGQSSYNSPLHF. CDR3 nucleotides: TGTGCCAGCAGCTTAGTTGGACAGAGCTCCTATAATTCACCCCTCCACTTT. V gene TRBV7-6 combines with J gene TRBJ1-6; D is possibly TRBD1 (6 bases). Trimming took 1 base from V and 0 from J, leaving 10 bases between them. This CDR3 spans 17 amino acids. Looked up from germline, CDR1 is SGHVS and CDR2 is FNYEAQ.

The chain recombines TRBV24-1 with TRBJ2-1; maybe TRBD2 (6 bases). V was pared by 3 bases and J by 4 bases, with 9 bases between. Per the germline V gene, CDR1 is KGHDR and CDR2 is SFDVKD. The CDR3 length is 14 residues. CDR3 sequence: CATSDRTNYNEQFF. CDR3 coding DNA: TGTGCCACCAGTGATCGGACTAATTACAATGAGCAGTTCTTC.